Below, one T cell receptor beta chain is given with its context. Its antigen is as yet unknown. These data originate in a study of CD8 T cells in ankylosing spondylitis. General study findings and limits: Relatively rare in peripheral blood, disease-linked clones were also CD8+. According to the report, clones linked to the disease were significantly enriched in matched synovial fluid samples taken from ankylosing spondylitis patients. Prior literature has documented some motif variants in synovial fluid and blood from reactive arthritis. Within ankylosing spondylitis blood, a TCR beta motif made up of eight or nine highly homologous variants appeared to be characteristic.

A quantitative 5'-RACE method, one with molecular barcodes, was used to make TCR beta libraries. A single record per CDR3 protein comes from TCRdb applying MiXCR to the 5' RACE reads. This table holds roughly 700,000 distinct CDR3 sequences, under 20% found once. This receptor was obtained from a male donor with ankylosing spondylitis. Specimen: blood, either unsorted or a sorted T cell fraction (not recorded which).

DNA of the CDR3: TGTGCCAGCAGTTTCGCCAGCAATCAGCCCCAGCATTTT. This translates into CASSFASNQPQHF. The V gene is TRBV12-3 or TRBV12-4, the J gene TRBJ1-5, with D unclear. V lost 3 bases and J lost 1, with 4 bases in between. CDR3 length: 13 residues.